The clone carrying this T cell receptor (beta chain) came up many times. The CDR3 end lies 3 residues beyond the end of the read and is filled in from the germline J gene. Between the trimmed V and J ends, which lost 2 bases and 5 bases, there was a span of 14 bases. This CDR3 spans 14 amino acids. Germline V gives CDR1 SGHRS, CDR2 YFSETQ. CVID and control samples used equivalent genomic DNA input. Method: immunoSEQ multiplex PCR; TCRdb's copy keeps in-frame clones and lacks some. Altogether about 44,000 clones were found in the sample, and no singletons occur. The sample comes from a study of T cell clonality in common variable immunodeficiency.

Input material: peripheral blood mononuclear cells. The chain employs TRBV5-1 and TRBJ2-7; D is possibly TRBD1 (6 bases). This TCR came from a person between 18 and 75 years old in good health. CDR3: CASSFGPSGDEQYF. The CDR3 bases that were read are TGCGCCAGCAGCTTCGGTCCTTCAGGGGACGAG.